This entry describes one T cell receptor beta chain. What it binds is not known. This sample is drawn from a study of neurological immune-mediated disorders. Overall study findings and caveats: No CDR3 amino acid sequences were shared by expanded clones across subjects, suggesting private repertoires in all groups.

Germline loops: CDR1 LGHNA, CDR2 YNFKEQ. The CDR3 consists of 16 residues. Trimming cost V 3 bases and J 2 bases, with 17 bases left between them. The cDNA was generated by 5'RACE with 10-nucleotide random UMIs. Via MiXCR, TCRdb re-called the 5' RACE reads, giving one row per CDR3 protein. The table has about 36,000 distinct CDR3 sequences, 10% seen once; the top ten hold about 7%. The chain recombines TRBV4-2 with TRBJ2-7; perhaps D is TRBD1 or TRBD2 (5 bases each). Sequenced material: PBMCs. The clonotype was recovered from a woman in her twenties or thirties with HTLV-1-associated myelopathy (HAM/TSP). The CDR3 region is CASSQGNRDPAYEQYF. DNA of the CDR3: TGTGCCAGCAGCCAGGGTAACCGGGACCCCGCCTACGAGCAGTACTTC.